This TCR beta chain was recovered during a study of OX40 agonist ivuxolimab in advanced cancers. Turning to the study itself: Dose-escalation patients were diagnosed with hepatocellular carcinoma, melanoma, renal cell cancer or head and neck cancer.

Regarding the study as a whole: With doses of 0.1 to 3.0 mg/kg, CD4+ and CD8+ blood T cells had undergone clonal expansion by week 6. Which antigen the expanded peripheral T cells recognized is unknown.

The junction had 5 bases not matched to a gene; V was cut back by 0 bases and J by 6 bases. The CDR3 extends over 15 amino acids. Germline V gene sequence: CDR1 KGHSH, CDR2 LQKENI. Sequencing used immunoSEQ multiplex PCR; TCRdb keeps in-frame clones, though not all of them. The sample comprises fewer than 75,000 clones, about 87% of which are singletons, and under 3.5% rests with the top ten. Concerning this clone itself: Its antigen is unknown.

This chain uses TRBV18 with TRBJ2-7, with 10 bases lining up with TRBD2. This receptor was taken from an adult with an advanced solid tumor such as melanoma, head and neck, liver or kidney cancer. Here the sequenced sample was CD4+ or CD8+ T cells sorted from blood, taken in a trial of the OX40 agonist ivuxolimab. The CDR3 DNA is TGTGCCAGCTCACCACCGGTAGCGGGAGGCCGCGAGCAGTACTTC. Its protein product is CASSPPVAGGREQYF.